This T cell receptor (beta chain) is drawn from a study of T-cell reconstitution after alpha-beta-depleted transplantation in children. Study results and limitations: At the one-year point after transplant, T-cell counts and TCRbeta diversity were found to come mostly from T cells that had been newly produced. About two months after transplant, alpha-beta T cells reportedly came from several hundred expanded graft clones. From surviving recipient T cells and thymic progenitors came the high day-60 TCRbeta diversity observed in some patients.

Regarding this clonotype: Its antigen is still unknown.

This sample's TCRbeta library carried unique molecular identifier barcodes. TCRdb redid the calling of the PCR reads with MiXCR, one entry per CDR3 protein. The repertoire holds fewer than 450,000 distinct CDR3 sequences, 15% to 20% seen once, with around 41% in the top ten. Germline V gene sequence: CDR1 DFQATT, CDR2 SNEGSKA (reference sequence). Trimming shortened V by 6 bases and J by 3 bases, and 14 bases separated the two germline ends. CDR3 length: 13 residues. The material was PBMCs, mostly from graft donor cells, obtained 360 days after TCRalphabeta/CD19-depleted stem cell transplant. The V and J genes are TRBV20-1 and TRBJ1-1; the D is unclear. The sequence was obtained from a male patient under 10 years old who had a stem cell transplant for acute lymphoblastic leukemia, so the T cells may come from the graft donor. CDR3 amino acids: CSASKGYDTEAFF. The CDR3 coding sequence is TGCAGTGCGAGCAAGGGTTACGACACTGAAGCTTTCTTT.